The next 24 T cell receptor beta chains were all read from a single sample in a study of cytomegalovirus exposure and HLA in healthy donors. Both 60 Vbeta primers and 13 Jbeta primers went into the PCR. Sequencing was performed with immunoSEQ multiplex PCR; in TCRdb, only in-frame clones are kept and a portion is missing. Here the sample spans some 190,000 clones, around 88% being singletons. Sequenced input: PBMCs. These receptors came from a man aged 40-55 years in good health and CMV-seropositive.

The V call is TRBV6-1, the J call TRBJ1-2; D remains unclear. The CDR3 sequence is 14 residues long. The V gene's germline CDR1 is MNHNS and CDR2 SASEGT. Trimming left V 6 bases short and J 3 bases short, with 14 bases between. The CDR3 DNA reads as TGTGCCAGCAGCCTCCACTCTTTGTACTATGGCTACACCTTC. This translates into CASSLHSLYYGYTF.

The chain recombines TRBV14 with TRBJ2-7; the match to TRBD2 covers 10 bases. The ends lost 4 bases at V and 7 bases at J; junction bases unmatched: 13. CDR1 is SGHDN and CDR2 is FVKESK in the germline V gene. The CDR3 sequence is 16 residues long. CDR3 coding DNA: TGTGCCAGCAGCCGCTCGGGAGCGGGAGGGCAGCTGGAGCAGTACTTC. This sequence encodes CASSRSGAGGQLEQYF.

This clone was observed a single time. The J gene is TRBJ2-7, the V gene TRBV9; D not certain. This CDR3 region has 16 residues. Trimming pared 0 bases from V and 3 bases from J, leaving 16 bases between. Germline V lookup: CDR1 SGDLS, CDR2 YYNGEE. CDR3 DNA sequence: TGTGCCAGCAGCGTAGGTCCCGCGGCCTCTCTCTACGAGCAGTACTTC. As protein: CASSVGPAASLYEQYF.

The V and J genes are TRBV2 and TRBJ1-2; D remains unclear. Germline CDR1 and CDR2: SNHLY and FYNNEI. V was cut by 4 bases and J by 6 bases, with 9 bases left in between. The CDR3 spans 12 residues. The CDR3 region is CASSGTVHGYTF. DNA for the CDR3: TGTGCCAGCAGTGGAACAGTGCATGGCTACACCTTC.

This clone occurred a few times. The rearrangement uses TRBV4-1 and TRBJ2-7; 12 positions agree with TRBD2. CDR3 length equals 15 residues. Germline values: CDR1 MGHRA, CDR2 YSYEKL. Losses at the gene ends were 1 base for V and 7 bases for J; bases not matched to a gene: 5. CDR3 sequence reads: CASSQGGLAGDEQYF. CDR3 bases: TGCGCCAGCAGCCAAGGGGGACTAGCGGGCGATGAGCAGTACTTC.

The rearrangement joins TRBV29-1 to TRBJ2-1; the D is unclear. Germline V gives CDR1 SQVTM, CDR2 ANQGSEA. The ends were cut back, 6 bases at V and 3 bases at J, with 6 bases in the middle. The CDR3 is made up of 11 amino acids. The CDR3 region is CSVRNYNEQFF. DNA for the CDR3: TGCAGCGTGCGGAACTACAATGAGCAGTTCTTC.

The V and J genes are TRBV6-6 and TRBJ2-5; 10 bases are shared with TRBD1. TRBJ2-7 explains the end of the DNA better; the J call may be wrong. The germline V gene has CDR1 MNHNY and CDR2 SVGAGI (reference sequence). The CDR3 consists of 15 residues. The DNA for the CDR3 is TGTGCCAGCAGTTACAGCCGGGACAGGGGTTACGAGCAGTACTTC. It is translated as CASSYSRDRGYEQYF.

In DNA form, the CDR3 reads TGTGCCAGCCAAAACAGGGGCACTGGAAACACCATATATTTT. Translation: CASQNRGTGNTIYF. This chain links TRBV28 with TRBJ1-3, with 7 bases identical to TRBD1. The CDR3 extends over 14 amino acids. J was trimmed by 2 bases and V by 8 bases; bases with no gene match: 6. Germline assignment: CDR1 MDHEN and CDR2 SYDVKM.

The rearrangement uses TRBV7-9 and TRBJ2-7; 12 bases map to TRBD1. This CDR3 has 15 residues. The germline CDR1 and CDR2 sequences are SEHNR and FQNEAQ (reference sequence). V lost 5 bases and J lost 2; bases outside the gene matches: 4. The CDR3 nucleotides are TGTGCCAGCAGCGTCGGGACAGGGGGCACCTACGAGCAGTACTTC. This translates into CASSVGTGGTYEQYF.

The rearrangement links TRBV7-8 to TRBJ1-4; 8 positions match TRBD1. The CDR3 covers 16 residues. Germline lookup yields CDR1 SGHVS and CDR2 FQNEAQ. Losses at the gene ends were 0 bases for V and 7 bases for J; bases not matched to a gene: 7. The CDR3 region is CASSLAAGQGSEKLFF. CDR3 DNA sequence: TGTGCCAGCAGCTTAGCGGCCGGACAGGGTAGTGAAAAACTGTTTTTT. The variable domain in full, with the rest retrieved from reference TRBV7-8 and TRBJ1-4, is GAGVSQSPRYKVAKRGQDVALRCDPISGHVSLFWYQQALGQGPEFLTYFQNEAQLDKSGLPSDRFFAERPEGSVSTLKIQRTQQEDSAVYLCASSLAAGQGSEKLFFGSGTQLSVL.

The gene calls are TRBV11-2 and TRBJ1-3; 7 positions agree with TRBD1. Germline CDR1 and CDR2: SGHAT and FQNNGV. CDR3 length: 19 amino acids. Trimming removed 5 bases from V and 2 bases from J; junction bases left unmatched: 18. The CDR3 loop reads CASSLSTGWGDLTGNTIYF. CDR3 in DNA: TGTGCCAGCAGCCTCTCGACAGGGTGGGGGGATCTAACTGGAAACACCATATATTTT. The full variable domain, its missing parts supplied by reference TRBV11-2 and TRBJ1-3, is EAGVAQSPRYKIIEKRQSVAFWCNPISGHATLYWYQQILGQGPKLLIQFQNNGVVDDSQLPKDRFSAERLKGVDSTLKIQPAKLEDSAVYLCASSLSTGWGDLTGNTIYFGEGSWLTVV.

V is TRBV7-9 and J is TRBJ2-7; TRBD2 matches 11 bases. Per germline, CDR1 SEHNR and CDR2 FQNEAQ (reference sequence). The trim removed 1 base at V and 6 bases at J, leaving 5 bases unmatched. The CDR3 contains 15 residues. The CDR3: CASSLVLAGASEQYF. In DNA form, the CDR3 reads TGTGCCAGCAGCTTAGTACTAGCGGGAGCATCCGAGCAGTACTTC. Looking up the rest from reference TRBV7-9 and TRBJ2-7 gives the full variable domain: DTGVSQNPRHKITKRGQNVTFRCDPISEHNRLYWYRQTLGQGPEFLTYFQNEAQLEKSRLLSDRFSAERPKGSFSTLEIQRTEQGDSAMYLCASSLVLAGASEQYFGPGTRLTVT.

V usage is TRBV4-3 and J usage is TRBJ1-5; possibly TRBD1 for D (5 bases). V was trimmed by 0 bases and J by 0 bases, leaving 21 bases between them. Germline assignment: CDR1 LGHNA and CDR2 YSLEER. This CDR3 spans 20 amino acids. The CDR3 protein is CASSQDHTGTPEYSNQPQHF. The CDR3 region has the DNA TGCGCCAGCAGCCAAGATCACACGGGGACTCCCGAATATAGCAATCAGCCCCAGCATTTT.

This chain connects TRBV10-3 to TRBJ1-2, with D perhaps matching TRBD1 (6 bases). V lost 7 bases and J 3 bases, leaving 12 bases between the germline ends. This CDR3 contains 13 residues. The germline V gene has CDR1 ENHRY and CDR2 SYGVKD. The CDR3 DNA reads TGTGCCATCACCCCGGACAGCCACTATGGCTACACCTTC. Translating gives CAITPDSHYGYTF.

This clone was counted between two and nine times. CDR3 loop: CASSLVGWGEEEQYF. CDR3 coding DNA: TGTGCCAGTAGTTTAGTCGGTTGGGGAGAGGAGGAGCAGTACTTC. The V gene is TRBV19, the J gene TRBJ2-7, with a possible D match to TRBD2 (5 bases). Germline CDR1 reads LNHDA; CDR2 reads SQIVND (reference sequence). The CDR3 loop spans 15 amino acids. V lost 5 bases and J lost 7, with 21 bases in between.

The chain has TRBV11-2 and TRBJ1-1, with 8 bases fitting TRBD1. The CDR3 contains 14 residues. Germline V gene lookup returns CDR1 SGHAT and CDR2 FQNNGV. V shed 3 bases, J shed 2 bases, and the junction held 2 bases outside the gene matches. The CDR3: CASSFQGANTEAFF. As DNA, the CDR3 is TGTGCCAGCAGCTTTCAGGGGGCAAACACTGAAGCTTTCTTT.

This clone occurred a few times. The rearrangement links TRBV18 to TRBJ1-1; D is ambiguous. V was trimmed by 2 bases and J by 0 bases, leaving 10 bases between them. The CDR3 is 15 amino acids. Germline V lookup: CDR1 KGHSH, CDR2 LQKENI. Written as DNA, the CDR3 is TGTGCCAGCTCACCATCGCCTCTAATGAACACTGAAGCTTTCTTT. This encodes CASSPSPLMNTEAFF.

The rearrangement joins TRBV18 to TRBJ1-2; D may be TRBD1 (6 bases). This CDR3 spans 15 amino acids. Germline assignment: CDR1 KGHSH and CDR2 LQKENI. The V end lost 1 base, the J end lost 4 bases, and 13 bases lay between the germline ends. The CDR3 reads CASSPQDSISYGYTF. In nucleotides, the CDR3 is TGTGCCAGCTCACCACAGGACAGTATTAGCTATGGCTACACCTTC.

This clone showed up just a few times. This chain links TRBV18 with TRBJ2-7; 11 nucleotides align to TRBD1. J was trimmed by 4 bases and V by 3 bases; bases with no gene match: 5. The CDR3 length is 15 residues. Germline V gives CDR1 KGHSH, CDR2 LQKENI. CDR3 bases: TGTGCCAGCTCACCCGGACAGGGGGCTATGTACGAGCAGTACTTC. It specifies CASSPGQGAMYEQYF.

The rearrangement links TRBV6-5 to TRBJ1-2; D gene ambiguous. Trimming removed 6 bases from V and 7 bases from J, with 9 bases in between. CDR1 and CDR2 (germline): MNHEY, SVGAGI. The length of the CDR3 is 11 residues. The CDR3 spells CASRNAGGYTF. For the CDR3, the DNA is TGTGCCAGCAGGAACGCCGGTGGCTACACCTTC.

V usage is TRBV27 and J usage is TRBJ1-5; TRBD1 matches at 7 bases. Unmatched junction bases numbered 1, after V lost 2 bases and J lost 3 bases. This CDR3 has 14 residues. Germline-derived CDR1 and CDR2 are MNHEY and SMNVEV (reference sequence). The CDR3 here is CASSLKGANQPQHF. CDR3 nucleotide sequence: TGTGCCAGCAGTTTAAAGGGGGCCAATCAGCCCCAGCATTTT.

A note on this clone: The same CDR3 arises from other DNA sequences in this sample as well. This sequence joins TRBV7-8 and TRBJ2-1; 8 bases are a match to TRBD2. The CDR3 contains 16 residues. The germline CDR1 and CDR2 sequences are SGHVS and FQNEAQ. V was pared by 1 base and J by 4 bases, with 6 bases of the junction left unmatched. The chain's CDR3 is CASSLEAGGTYNEQFF. DNA for the CDR3: TGTGCCAGCAGCTTAGAGGCGGGAGGAACGTACAATGAGCAGTTCTTC.

The chain couples TRBV19 to TRBJ2-5; TRBD2 aligns across 8 bases. The CDR3 spans 14 residues. Trimming removed 5 bases from V and 3 bases from J; junction bases left unmatched: 5. Germline loops: CDR1 LNHDA, CDR2 SQIVND (reference sequence). CDR3 in amino acids: CASSFHGGEETQYF. The CDR3 region has the DNA TGTGCCAGTAGTTTCCACGGGGGGGAAGAGACCCAGTACTTC.

The CDR3 sequence: CASSLRERGNTEAFF. Written as DNA, the CDR3 is TGCGCCAGCAGCCTACGTGAAAGGGGGAACACTGAAGCTTTCTTT. The V gene is TRBV5-1, the J gene TRBJ1-1, with D tentatively TRBD1 (5 bases). Germline CDR1 SGHRS, CDR2 YFSETQ. The length of the CDR3 is 15 residues. Trimming removed 4 bases at V and 1 base at J, with 14 bases between. Full variable domain (remainder filled in from reference TRBV5-1 and TRBJ1-1): KAGVTQTPRYLIKTRGQQVTLSCSPISGHRSVSWYQQTPGQGLQFLFEYFSETQRNKGNFPGRFSGRQFSNSRSEMNVSTLELGDSALYLCASSLRERGNTEAFFGQGTRLTVV.